The clone carrying this T cell receptor beta chain appeared a few times. As yet, its antigen is unknown. RNA extraction and reverse transcription yielded cDNA as sequencing template. This table comes from immunoSEQ multiplex PCR, and its TCRdb copy is limited to in-frame clones, with some not included. Of some 98,000 clones in the sample, 60% to 65% were seen once. The data derive from a study of CD8+ T cells in alopecia areata. In the study overall: Treated patients were scored for severity by percent of scalp affected.

Study results and caveats: Possibly as an HLA-related effect, TCR sharing across patients appeared less clear than in mice.

Treatment specified: oral pan-JAK inhibitor, 5-10 mg twice daily. Sequenced here: CD8+ T cells sorted from blood, sampled at week 4, from a patient treated with tofacitinib. This receptor was identified in a human donor with alopecia areata.

DNA for the CDR3: TGTGCCAGCAGTTTAGTAGGGGACAGGCCCCCCCTCCACTTT. Its protein product is CASSLVGDRPPLHF. The V and J genes are TRBV27 and TRBJ1-6; 8 positions agree with TRBD1. Per the germline V gene, CDR1 is MNHEY and CDR2 is SMNVEV (reference sequence). Losses at the gene ends were 2 bases for V and 13 bases for J; bases not matched to a gene: 7. This CDR3 spans 14 amino acids.